These T cell receptor beta chains were read from a single sample in a study of blood T cell repertoires in COVID-19. Some clones are missing from TCRdb's copy, which holds only in-frame ones; the method was immunoSEQ multiplex PCR. The sample contains over 85,000 clones, around 87% of which appear only once. Sequencing was done on a sample of peripheral blood. These receptors all stem from a human donor in a cohort sampled during active COVID-19. Each CDR3 is given with its conserved first and last residue. D genes are given only for firm matches. Expanded clones get a size class; other rows say once, few or many, or leave the size out.

D gene	V gene	J gene	clone size	CDR3 protein	CDR3 DNA
TRBD1	TRBV3-1/TRBV3-2	TRBJ1-1	-	CASSQGDTEAFF	TGTGCCAGCTCACAGGGGGACACTGAAGCTTTCTTT
TRBD2	TRBV7-9	TRBJ2-5	-	CASSLGSGRAVETQYF	TGTGCCAGCAGCTTAGGTAGCGGGAGGGCCGTTGAGACCCAGTACTTC
TRBD2	TRBV7-3	TRBJ2-1	-	CASRLGGGSSYNEQFF	TGTGCCAGCCGTCTGGGGGGAGGGAGCTCCTACAATGAGCAGTTCTTC
TRBD2	TRBV7-6	TRBJ2-7	-	CASRRAGEVHEQYF	TGTGCCAGCAGGCGAGCGGGGGAGGTCCACGAGCAGTACTTC
-	TRBV4-3	TRBJ2-1	-	CASSPLASDEQFF	TGCGCCAGCAGCCCTCTAGCGTCGGATGAGCAGTTCTTC
-	TRBV27	TRBJ1-5	-	CASSAQGNQPQHF	TGTGCCAGCAGTGCGCAGGGTAATCAGCCCCAGCATTTT
-	TRBV27	TRBJ1-1	-	CATAAAGTEAFF	TGTGCCACCGCGGCCGCGGGCACTGAAGCTTTCTTT
-	TRBV29-1	TRBJ2-7	-	CSVVLNQAQYF	TGCAGCGTTGTGCTCAACCAGGCGCAGTACTTC
-	TRBV19	TRBJ2-7	-	CASSMKGSTGHPPGLYEQYF	TGTGCCAGTAGTATGAAAGGGTCGACAGGACATCCCCCTGGGCTCTACGAGCAGTACTTC
-	TRBV29-1	TRBJ2-7	-	CSGQGIGSYEQYF	TGCAGCGGTCAGGGGATAGGTTCCTACGAGCAGTACTTC
TRBD1	TRBV2	TRBJ1-4	-	CASSADRAPNEKLFF	TGTGCCAGCAGTGCAGACAGGGCGCCTAATGAAAAACTGTTTTTT
-	TRBV7-5	TRBJ2-5	-	CVRSLGQEEETQYF	TGTGTCAGAAGCTTAGGACAGGAAGAAGAGACCCAGTACTTC
TRBD2	TRBV28	TRBJ2-1	-	CASSLWVAGDLSSYNEQFF	TGTGCCAGCAGTTTGTGGGTAGCGGGAGACCTGAGCTCCTACAATGAGCAGTTCTTC
-	TRBV5-1	TRBJ2-3	-	CASSLKRASDGTDTQYF	TGCGCCAGCAGCTTGAAAAGGGCTAGCGATGGTACAGATACGCAGTATTTT
TRBD1	TRBV2	TRBJ2-1	-	CASRDRGADPNEQFF	TGTGCCAGCAGGGACAGGGGGGCGGACCCCAATGAGCAGTTCTTC
-	TRBV5-1	TRBJ2-3	-	CASTLSEGIDTQYF	TGCGCCAGCACCCTGAGTGAGGGAATAGATACGCAGTATTTT
TRBD2	TRBV19	TRBJ2-5	few	CASTNTGGREETQYF	TGTGCCAGTACCAACACGGGAGGGAGGGAAGAGACCCAGTACTTC
TRBD1	TRBV5-8	TRBJ1-4	-	CARTKQGALDEKLFF	TGTGCCAGGACAAAACAGGGGGCGCTCGATGAAAAACTGTTTTTT
TRBD1	TRBV16	TRBJ1-5	-	CASSLRQGDQPQHF	TGTGCCAGCAGCCTGCGACAGGGTGATCAGCCCCAGCATTTT
TRBD2	TRBV5-8	TRBJ2-7	few	CASSRRLAGVDEQYF	TGTGCCAGCAGCCGACGACTAGCGGGAGTTGACGAGCAGTACTTC
-	TRBV6-6	TRBJ1-2	-	CASSFGYGYTF	TGTGCCAGCAGTTTCGGCTATGGCTACACCTTC
-	TRBV5-1	TRBJ2-3	-	CASSYVGVTDTQYF	TGCGCCAGCAGCTACGTAGGGGTGACAGATACGCAGTATTTT
-	TRBV3-1/TRBV3-2	TRBJ2-5	-	CASSQDAGGRTQYF	TGTGCCAGCAGCCAAGATGCCGGAGGGCGGACCCAGTACTTC
-	TRBV10-3	TRBJ2-3	once	CAIMAETDTQYF	TGTGCCATCATGGCAGAAACAGATACGCAGTATTTT
TRBD1	TRBV9	TRBJ2-7	-	CASSAGTGETYEQYF	TGTGCCAGCAGCGCCGGGACAGGGGAAACCTACGAGCAGTACTTC
-	TRBV16	TRBJ1-2	-	CASSQSYGYTF	TGTGCCAGCAGCCAGTCTTATGGCTACACCTTC
-	TRBV5-1	TRBJ1-5	few	CASSLAGTWNQPQHF	TGCGCCAGCAGCTTGGCCGGGACTTGGAATCAGCCCCAGCATTTT
TRBD2	TRBV29-1	TRBJ2-7	once	CSVATSGASYEQYF	TGCAGCGTAGCCACTAGCGGAGCCTCCTACGAGCAGTACTTC
-	TRBV7-9	TRBJ2-7	few	CASSPTVPSSYEQYF	TGTGCCAGCAGTCCTACCGTCCCGAGCTCCTACGAGCAGTACTTC
-	TRBV7-2	TRBJ2-5	-	CASSLSGHPQETQYF	TGTGCCAGCAGCTTATCGGGACACCCCCAAGAGACCCAGTACTTC
TRBD1	TRBV5-4	TRBJ1-2	-	CASSLGDRTSYGYTF	TGTGCCAGCAGCTTGGGGGACAGGACCTCCTATGGCTACACCTTC
TRBD2	TRBV11-3	TRBJ2-1	-	CASRGTSGTINEQFF	TGTGCCAGCAGGGGGACTAGCGGGACCATCAATGAGCAGTTCTTC
-	TRBV5-1	TRBJ2-1	few	CASTLSSNEQFF	TGCGCCAGCACCCTTTCTAGCAATGAGCAGTTCTTC
-	TRBV9	TRBJ1-4	-	CASSAAGISTNEKLFF	TGTGCCAGCAGTGCCGCTGGCATTTCAACTAATGAAAAACTGTTTTTT
-	TRBV5-1	TRBJ2-2	-	CASSSDTPREIAGELFF	TGCGCCAGCAGCTCCGACACCCCCAGGGAAATCGCCGGGGAGCTGTTTTTT
-	TRBV20-1	TRBJ1-1	-	CSAGGRAGAFF	TGCAGTGCTGGGGGGAGGGCGGGAGCTTTCTTT
TRBD2	TRBV5-1	TRBJ2-1	-	CASSLDLSLAGDLFAYNEQFF	TGCGCCAGCAGCTTGGATTTGTCACTAGCGGGAGATCTCTTCGCCTACAATGAGCAGTTCTTC
TRBD2	TRBV19	TRBJ2-1	-	CASSIGPSGNNEQFF	TGTGCCAGTAGTATAGGACCTAGCGGGAATAATGAGCAGTTCTTC
-	TRBV7-3	TRBJ2-2	-	CASSFWPTPTGELFF	TGTGCCAGCAGCTTTTGGCCGACTCCCACCGGGGAGCTGTTTTTT
TRBD1	TRBV2	TRBJ1-5	once	CASSEATLGGRGRQPQHF	TGTGCCAGCAGTGAAGCGACCCTAGGGGGCAGGGGAAGGCAGCCCCAGCATTTT
-	TRBV7-6	TRBJ1-4	-	CASSFEGRPNEKLFF	TGTGCCAGCAGCTTTGAGGGTCGGCCTAATGAAAAACTGTTTTTT
TRBD2	TRBV6-2/TRBV6-3	TRBJ2-3	few	CASSYSLAASTDTQYF	TGTGCCAGCAGTTACAGCCTAGCGGCTAGCACAGATACGCAGTATTTT
-	TRBV12-3/TRBV12-4	TRBJ1-2	-	CASSPGVAGYTF	TGTGCCAGCAGCCCGGGGGTCGCCGGCTACACCTTC